Listed below are T cell receptor beta chains from one sample, sequenced in a study of T cells after yellow fever vaccination. A single record per CDR3 protein comes from TCRdb applying MiXCR to the 5' RACE reads. The sample shows 450,000 to 650,000 distinct CDR3 sequences, around a fifth of them seen only once. The specimen was PBMCs, collected 21 days after the first yellow fever vaccination. The receptors shown here come from a man aged 18 to 30 who received the YFV17D yellow fever vaccine. The CDR3 runs from the conserved cysteine through the conserved F or W.

V,length,J,CDR3
TRBV7-2,13,TRBJ2-1,CASRAGGVDEQFF
TRBV10-3,15,TRBJ1-1,CAISEPEARHTEAFF
TRBV5-1,15,TRBJ1-1,CASRGTVATNTEAFF
TRBV5-1,16,TRBJ2-3,CASSLEIQEYTDTQYF
TRBV3-1,15,TRBJ1-4,CASSLSGGPNEKLFF
TRBV7-2,13,TRBJ1-3,CASSLKVGNTIYF
TRBV20-1,16,TRBJ2-2,CSARAGTVTNTGELFF
TRBV7-9,12,TRBJ1-1,CASSLEATGAFF
TRBV5-1,16,TRBJ2-6,CASSLPGTSGANVLTF
TRBV6-2/TRBV6-3,12,TRBJ1-3,CASSYFGNTIYF
TRBV28,13,TRBJ2-2,CASSFSNTGELFF
TRBV6-5,15,TRBJ2-3,CASSYAGTSTDTQYF
TRBV6-5,16,TRBJ2-4,CASSYGAGSAKNIQYF
TRBV6-6,13,TRBJ2-7,CASSYGSEDRVYF
TRBV7-2,15,TRBJ1-5,CASSLWPGSNQPQHF
TRBV20-1,13,TRBJ1-2,CSATGTANYGYTF
TRBV5-1,12,TRBJ2-1,CASQGLTNEQFF
TRBV12-3/TRBV12-4,14,TRBJ1-2,CASSLYRGLYGYTF
TRBV29-1,11,TRBJ1-4,CSVVWSGKLFF
TRBV7-2,13,TRBJ1-2,CASSSNWNYGYTF
TRBV28,15,TRBJ2-3,CASSFPGTYTDTQYF
TRBV7-9,14,TRBJ2-7,CASSHGTPPYEQYF
TRBV4-2,17,TRBJ2-2,CASSQIARSLNTGELFF
TRBV7-9,12,TRBJ1-3,CASTHSGNTIYF
TRBV2,12,TRBJ2-1,CASFSSYNEQFF
TRBV30,13,TRBJ2-7,CAWSDWVSYEQYF
TRBV6-5,15,TRBJ2-7,CASSYASGGIYEQYF
TRBV4-3,14,TRBJ1-1,CASSQDVGHTEAFF
TRBV5-1,15,TRBJ1-1,CASSLYPGMNTEAFF
TRBV6-1,15,TRBJ1-2,CASSPRRASGSGYTF
TRBV6-2/TRBV6-3,12,TRBJ2-5,CASSYSTETQYF
TRBV29-1,15,TRBJ1-1,CSVEDPRGGGTEAFF
TRBV7-2,14,TRBJ1-2,CASSSPGPYYGYTF
TRBV7-9,15,TRBJ2-5,CASSLRSFGDETQYF
TRBV4-1,15,TRBJ2-5,CASSLRGRLQETQYF
TRBV6-2/TRBV6-3,13,TRBJ1-1,CASSARMNTEAFF
TRBV14,16,TRBJ2-3,CASSQLSGGSTDTQYF
TRBV6-2/TRBV6-3,12,TRBJ1-4,CASSMNNEKLFF
TRBV5-5,13,TRBJ2-1,CASTRTGYNEQFF
TRBV5-1,14,TRBJ2-2,CASSPGMISGELFF
TRBV28,15,TRBJ1-2,CASRNPSGGWYGYTF